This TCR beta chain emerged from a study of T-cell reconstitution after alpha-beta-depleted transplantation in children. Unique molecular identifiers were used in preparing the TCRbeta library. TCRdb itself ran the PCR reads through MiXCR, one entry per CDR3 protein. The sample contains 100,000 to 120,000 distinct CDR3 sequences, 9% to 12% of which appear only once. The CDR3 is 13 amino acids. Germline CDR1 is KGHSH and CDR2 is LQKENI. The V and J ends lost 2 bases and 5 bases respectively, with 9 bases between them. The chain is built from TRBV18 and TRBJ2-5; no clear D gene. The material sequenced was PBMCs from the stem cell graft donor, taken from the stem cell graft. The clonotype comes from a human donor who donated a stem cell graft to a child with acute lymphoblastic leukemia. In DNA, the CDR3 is TGTGCCAGCTCACCAAAAGTGGGGGAGACCCAGTACTTC. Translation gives CASSPKVGETQYF.